Below, 11 T cell receptor beta chains from the same sample are listed, as sequenced in a study of blood T cell repertoires in COVID-19. The table came from immunoSEQ multiplex PCR; TCRdb's copy has only in-frame clones and leaves some out. The sample carries about 200,000 clones, around nine tenths recorded once. The sequenced sample was peripheral blood. The receptors derive from a man aged 55-75 years with acute or convalescent COVID-19.

The rearrangement uses TRBV19 and TRBJ2-7; 7 nucleotides line up with TRBD1. The trim removed 0 bases at V and 7 bases at J, leaving 6 bases unmatched. The CDR3 extends over 14 amino acids. Per germline, CDR1 LNHDA and CDR2 SQIVND (reference sequence). CDR3 sequence: CASSIDPGTAEQYF. CDR3 bases: TGTGCCAGTAGTATAGATCCAGGGACAGCTGAGCAGTACTTC. The full variable domain, in which reference TRBV19 and TRBJ2-7 provide the parts outside the CDR3, is DGGITQSPKYLFRKEGQNVTLSCEQNLNHDAMYWYRQDPGQGLRLIYYSQIVNDFQKGDIAEGYSVSREKKESFPLTVTSAQKNPTAFYLCASSIDPGTAEQYFGPGTRLTVT.

This chain connects TRBV6-5 to TRBJ1-1; the D gene is possibly TRBD1 (6 bases). This CDR3 contains 15 residues. Germline CDR1 and CDR2: MNHEY and SVGAGI. V was shortened by 6 bases and J by 3 bases, with 17 bases between the two germline ends. The CDR3, as DNA: TGTGCCAGCAGACGAGGTAGGGGGATGGACACTGAAGCTTTCTTT. Encoded protein: CASRRGRGMDTEAFF.

At least ten counts were recorded for this clone. The V gene is TRBV6-2 or TRBV6-3, the J gene TRBJ1-6; TRBD1 is a possible D gene (6 bases). Germline V gives CDR1 MNHEY, CDR2 SVGEGT. The CDR3 sequence is 11 residues long. Deletions cut 5 bases from V and 18 bases from J, with 14 bases between. CDR3 in DNA: TGTGCCAGCAGTAACAACAGGGATTCCCACTTT. Protein sequence: CASSNNRDSHF.

This clone occurred once. The chain links TRBV27 to TRBJ2-3, with D tentatively TRBD2 (6 bases). This CDR3 has 14 amino acids. The V end was cut by 4 bases, the J end by 6 bases, with 14 bases between. CDR1 and CDR2 from the germline V gene are MNHEY and SMNVEV (reference sequence). In DNA form, the CDR3 reads TGTGCCAGCAGTTCGAGGCTCCGGGGGGATACGCAGTATTTT. It yields the protein CASSSRLRGDTQYF.

The V call is TRBV28, the J call TRBJ2-4; perhaps TRBD2 as D (6 bases). The germline V and J ends were trimmed by 4 bases and 1 base, with 8 bases remaining between them. Looked up from germline, CDR1 is MDHEN and CDR2 is SYDVKM. This CDR3 comprises 14 residues. CDR3 residues: CASSSGGAKNIQYF. CDR3 sequence (DNA): TGTGCCAGCAGTTCTGGGGGGGCCAAAAACATTCAGTACTTC. Using reference TRBV28 and TRBJ2-4 for the parts outside the CDR3, the full variable domain is DVKVTQSSRYLVKRTGEKVFLECVQDMDHENMFWYRQDPGLGLRLIYFSYDVKMKEKGDIPEGYSVSREKKERFSLILESASTNQTSMYLCASSSGGAKNIQYFGAGTRLSVL.

This clone was found a few times. The chain is built from TRBV11-2 and TRBJ2-3; possible D gene TRBD2, 6 bases. The CDR3 runs to 16 residues. V was clipped by 1 base and J by 4 bases, with 15 bases between them. The germline V gene has CDR1 SGHAT and CDR2 FQNNGV. For the CDR3, the DNA is TGTGCCAGCAGCTTAGTTTTTGGCGGGGTGCCAGATACGCAGTATTTT. Protein: CASSLVFGGVPDTQYF.

The chain has TRBV27 and TRBJ1-4; 10 nucleotides line up with TRBD1. This CDR3 has 17 residues. Germline CDR1 MNHEY, CDR2 SMNVEV (reference sequence). V was clipped by 6 bases and J by 11 bases; unmatched bases: 18. In DNA form, the CDR3 reads TGTGCCAGCAGGACCGGGGCGGGACAGGGGTTGGGGGAGAAACTGTTTTTT. This gives the protein CASRTGAGQGLGEKLFF.

The chain employs TRBV5-1 and TRBJ2-3, with TRBD2 as a possible D gene (6 bases). From germline, CDR1 is SGHRS and CDR2 YFSETQ. This CDR3 has 12 amino acids. With 4 bases removed from V and 6 bases from J, the gap between germline ends came to 9 bases. CDR3 protein: CASSVGRDTQYF. CDR3 DNA sequence: TGCGCCAGCAGCGTGGGGAGGGATACGCAGTATTTT. Filled out from reference TRBV5-1 and TRBJ2-3, the complete variable domain reads KAGVTQTPRYLIKTRGQQVTLSCSPISGHRSVSWYQQTPGQGLQFLFEYFSETQRNKGNFPGRFSGRQFSNSRSEMNVSTLELGDSALYLCASSVGRDTQYFGPGTRLTVL.

The J gene is TRBJ2-2, the V gene TRBV5-1; 9 bases align to TRBD1. This CDR3 spans 15 amino acids. The V segment lost 3 bases and the J segment 2 bases; nucleotides outside the gene matches: 2. CDR1 and CDR2 (germline): SGHRS, YFSETQ. CDR3 loop: CASSSGQGNTGELFF. The CDR3 nucleotides read TGCGCCAGCAGCTCGGGACAGGGAAACACCGGGGAGCTGTTTTTT.

This clone was counted once. The genes are TRBV29-1 and TRBJ2-1; TRBD1 matches 9 bases. The CDR3 is 14 residues long. V lost 5 bases, J lost 3 bases, and 5 bases stayed unmatched. The germline gives CDR1 SQVTM, CDR2 ANQGSEA. The CDR3 sequence is CSVRGQGYYNEQFF. The CDR3 region has the DNA TGCAGCGTTCGGGGACAGGGCTACTACAATGAGCAGTTCTTC.

V gene TRBV3-1 (or the pseudogene TRBV3-2) combines with J gene TRBJ2-2; 13 bases map to TRBD2. The ends lost 0 bases at V and 1 base at J; junction bases unmatched: 5. The V gene's germline CDR1 is LGHDT and CDR2 YNNKEL (reference sequence). The CDR3 loop spans 19 amino acids. CDR3 sequence reads: CASSQENTSGGENTGELFF. DNA for the CDR3: TGTGCCAGCAGCCAAGAAAATACTAGCGGGGGGGAGAACACCGGGGAGCTGTTTTTT.